The 17 T cell receptor beta chains below all came from one sample that was sequenced in a study of CD8 T cells in Susac syndrome. A quantity of roughly 0.5 to 1 ug RNA underwent reverse transcription using random hexamers. TCRdb reprocessed the immunoSEQ multiplex PCR reads with MiXCR, giving one entry per CDR3 protein. The sample consists of approximately 120,000 distinct CDR3 sequences, approximately 96% of them appearing once. The sequenced sample consisted of CD4+ T cells from PBMCs. The receptors originated from a human donor in good health.

The chain joins TRBV5-1 to TRBJ2-3; D may be TRBD1 (6 bases). Germline CDR1 is SGHRS and CDR2 is YFSETQ. The CDR3 totals 16 residues. The germline V and J ends were trimmed by 4 bases and 0 bases, with 15 bases remaining between them. The CDR3 DNA reads TGCGCCAGCAGCGGAGTAGGGGGTCCCAGCACAGATACGCAGTATTTT. It codes for CASSGVGGPSTDTQYF. The variable domain in full, completed from reference TRBV5-1 and TRBJ2-3, reads KAGVTQTPRYLIKTRGQQVTLSCSPISGHRSVSWYQQTPGQGLQFLFEYFSETQRNKGNFPGRFSGRQFSNSRSEMNVSTLELGDSALYLCASSGVGGPSTDTQYFGPGTRLTVL.

CDR3 sequence: CASSAINRGNTGELFF. Here the CDR3 DNA reads TGTGCCAGCAGCGCGATAAACAGGGGGAACACCGGGGAGCTGTTTTTT. The gene calls are TRBV9 and TRBJ2-2; TRBD1 matches 7 bases. CDR1 is SGDLS, CDR2 YYNGEE, per germline. The CDR3 loop spans 16 amino acids. V gave up 3 bases and J gave up 1 base; unmatched junction bases: 6.

The chain links TRBV27 to TRBJ1-1; 8 nucleotides align to TRBD1. This CDR3 region has 15 residues. J was trimmed by 4 bases and V by 6 bases; bases with no gene match: 10. From germline, CDR1 is MNHEY and CDR2 SMNVEV (reference sequence). The CDR3 loop is CASRPRQGKGTEAFF. In DNA, the CDR3 is TGTGCCAGCAGGCCAAGACAGGGGAAGGGCACTGAAGCTTTCTTT.

This chain joins TRBV11-2 and TRBJ2-1, with 8 bases matching TRBD2. The CDR3 is made up of 16 amino acids. Per the germline V gene, CDR1 is SGHAT and CDR2 is FQNNGV. Losses at the gene ends were 4 bases for V and 3 bases for J; bases not matched to a gene: 8. The CDR3 region is CASSSNRTSFYNEQFF. CDR3 nucleotides: TGTGCCAGCAGCTCGAACCGGACTAGCTTCTACAATGAGCAGTTCTTC.

The chain has TRBV28 and TRBJ2-7, with D unresolved. CDR1 and CDR2 from the germline V gene are MDHEN and SYDVKM. The CDR3 totals 12 residues. V dropped 5 bases and J dropped 6 bases, with 11 bases sitting between them. The CDR3 bases are TGTGCCAGCAGTGGCCTGATGAGCGAGCAGTACTTC. This codes for CASSGLMSEQYF.

The rearrangement joins TRBV5-1 to TRBJ2-6; perhaps TRBD2 as D (7 bases). Germline V gives CDR1 SGHRS, CDR2 YFSETQ. Trimming took 7 bases from V and 4 from J, leaving 15 bases between them. This CDR3 region has 15 residues. The CDR3 region is CASEAGASGANVLTF. DNA for the CDR3: TGCGCCAGCGAGGCGGGGGCGTCCGGGGCCAACGTCCTGACTTTC.

The chain combines TRBV7-9 with TRBJ2-5, with 8 bases aligning to TRBD2. The CDR3 covers 13 residues. Germline assignment: CDR1 SEHNR and CDR2 FQNEAQ (reference sequence). V shed 6 bases and J 5 bases; nucleotides not matched to a gene: 5. The DNA of the CDR3 is TGTGCCAGCAGAGAACTAGCGGCTGAGACCCAGTACTTC. Protein: CASRELAAETQYF.

The chain combines TRBV25-1 with TRBJ2-3; TRBD2 might be the D (6 bases). Trimming removed 4 bases at V and 4 bases at J, with 15 bases between. The CDR3 loop spans 15 amino acids. The V gene's germline CDR1 is MGHDK and CDR2 SYGVNS. The CDR3 loop is CASSAKGRSPDTQYF. CDR3 DNA: TGTGCCAGCAGTGCCAAGGGGAGGTCGCCAGATACGCAGTATTTT.

This chain joins TRBV28 and TRBJ2-6, with D hard to call. Germline values: CDR1 MDHEN, CDR2 SYDVKM. CDR3 length equals 14 residues. The V gene lost 3 bases and the J gene lost 0 bases, with 3 bases spanning the gap. In DNA, the CDR3 is TGTGCCAGCAGTTTGAACTCTGGGGCCAACGTCCTGACTTTC. As protein: CASSLNSGANVLTF.

The chain carries TRBV6-2 or TRBV6-3 and TRBJ1-1; D perhaps matches TRBD1 (5 bases). Germline assignment: CDR1 MNHEY and CDR2 SVGEGT. The CDR3 has 13 residues. Trimming left V 6 bases short and J 6 bases short, with 14 bases between. The CDR3 region has the DNA TGTGCCAGCAGCTACGGACACGGCGCTGAAGCTTTCTTT. Translating gives CASSYGHGAEAFF.

About this clonotype itself: Compared with germline, one end of the junction differs, possibly owing to a read error. The chain has TRBV29-1 and TRBJ1-2; TRBD1 might be the D (5 bases). The CDR3 runs to 13 residues. CDR1 is SQVTM, CDR2 ANQGSEA, per germline. The DNA for the CDR3 is TGCAGCGGATATTGGAGGGGTGACTACGGCTACACCTTC. This codes for CSGYWRGDYGYTF.

The CDR3 here is CATSSRFSYTGELFF. CDR3 nucleotide sequence: TGTGCCACCAGCAGCCGTTTCTCGTACACCGGGGAGCTGTTTTTT. This chain uses TRBV15 with TRBJ2-2; D unclear. Germline loops: CDR1 LNHNV, CDR2 YYDKDF (reference sequence). CDR3 length: 15 residues. The germline V and J ends were trimmed by 3 bases and 3 bases, with 11 bases remaining between them.

CDR3 protein: CSGGAGDTQYF. DNA of the CDR3: TGCAGCGGCGGGGCAGGAGATACGCAGTATTTT. The chain is built from TRBV29-1 and TRBJ2-3; D is possibly TRBD2 (6 bases). The CDR3 has 11 residues. Germline CDR1 SQVTM, CDR2 ANQGSEA. Deletions cut 7 bases from V and 5 bases from J, with 10 bases between.

The sample holds a few counts of this clonotype. This chain uses TRBV20-1 with TRBJ2-5; D call uncertain. The CDR3 length is 12 residues. V was clipped by 3 bases and J by 4 bases, with 9 bases between them. Looked up from germline, CDR1 is DFQATT and CDR2 is SNEGSKA (reference sequence). The CDR3 coding sequence is TGCAGTGCTAGGACATTTTCAGAGACCCAGTACTTC. It codes for CSARTFSETQYF.

This chain uses TRBV3-1 with TRBJ1-2; 7 bases agree with TRBD1. The CDR3 sequence is 17 residues long. The V gene's germline CDR1 is LGHDT and CDR2 YNNKEL (reference sequence). After removal of 3 bases from V and 7 bases from J, the junction contained 17 bases not matched to a gene. The CDR3 here is CASSQDVRDSRLGGYTF. The CDR3 bases are TGTGCCAGCAGCCAGGATGTCCGGGACAGTCGGTTGGGTGGCTACACCTTC.

The chain employs TRBV29-1 and TRBJ1-1; D is unresolved. The germline CDR1 and CDR2 sequences are SQVTM and ANQGSEA. Trimming cost V 6 bases and J 7 bases, with 9 bases left between them. This CDR3 has 10 amino acids. The CDR3 sequence: CSVVSGEAFF. The DNA of the CDR3 is TGCAGCGTAGTATCGGGTGAAGCTTTCTTT.

The chain recombines TRBV7-9 with TRBJ2-2; TRBD2 is a possible D gene (5 bases). The CDR3 runs to 15 residues. Germline assignment: CDR1 SEHNR and CDR2 FQNEAQ (reference sequence). V was trimmed by 5 bases and J by 3 bases, leaving 13 bases between them. This CDR3 is CASSPLRGHTGELFF. The DNA for the CDR3 is TGTGCCAGCAGCCCACTTAGAGGGCACACCGGGGAGCTGTTTTTT.